This T cell receptor beta chain was sequenced for a study of T cell responses to AZD1222 COVID-19 vaccine. TCRdb keeps only in-frame clones here, not all; method: immunoSEQ multiplex PCR. The sample has 120,000 to 150,000 clones; more than 85% are singletons. This TCR derives from an adult in good health. The sample was peripheral blood, taken on day 0 of AZD1222 vaccination.

The CDR3 region has the DNA TGTGCCAGCACAGGGGTTGGGACCCAGTACTTC. This translates into CASTGVGTQYF. The chain links TRBV7-9 to TRBJ2-5; possible D gene TRBD1, 6 bases. Germline lookup yields CDR1 SEHNR and CDR2 FQNEAQ (reference sequence). V lost 7 bases to trimming and J lost 7 bases, with 10 bases between them. This CDR3 is built from 11 residues. The full variable domain, in which reference TRBV7-9 and TRBJ2-5 provide the parts outside the CDR3, is DTGVSQNPRHKITKRGQNVTFRCDPISEHNRLYWYRQTLGQGPEFLTYFQNEAQLEKSRLLSDRFSAERPKGSFSTLEIQRTEQGDSAMYLCASTGVGTQYFGPGTRLLVL.